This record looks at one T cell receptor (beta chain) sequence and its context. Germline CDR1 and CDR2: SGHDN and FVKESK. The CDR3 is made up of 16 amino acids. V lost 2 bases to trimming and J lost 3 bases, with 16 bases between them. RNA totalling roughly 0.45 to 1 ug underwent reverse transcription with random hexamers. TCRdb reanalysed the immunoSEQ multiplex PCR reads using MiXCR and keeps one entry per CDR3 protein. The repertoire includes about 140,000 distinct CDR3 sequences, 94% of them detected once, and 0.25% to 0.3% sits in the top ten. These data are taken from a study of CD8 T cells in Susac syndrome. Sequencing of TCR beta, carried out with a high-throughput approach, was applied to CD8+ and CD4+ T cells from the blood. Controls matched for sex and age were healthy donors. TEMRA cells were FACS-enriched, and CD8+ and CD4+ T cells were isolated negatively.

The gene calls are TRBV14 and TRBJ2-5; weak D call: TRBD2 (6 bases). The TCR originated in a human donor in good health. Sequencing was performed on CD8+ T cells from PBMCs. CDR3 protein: CASSQTQEGWEETQYF. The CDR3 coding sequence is TGTGCCAGCAGCCAAACGCAGGAGGGCTGGGAAGAGACCCAGTACTTC.